This T cell receptor (beta chain) was captured by sequencing in a study of blood T cell repertoires in COVID-19. Study summary: Material from acute and convalescent COVID-19 was sourced from the United States, Italy and Spain.

Per the study methods: Amplification with reference gene primers provided the estimates of nucleated cell counts. The data were produced by immunoSEQ multiplex PCR, yet TCRdb's version contains in-frame clones alone and is incomplete. The D gene and trimming were derived from the DNA, and the V and J assignments and clone size from that table. The table includes 200,000 to 300,000 clones, approximately 88% detected once. The CDR3 runs to 16 residues. The germline V gene encodes CDR1 MNHEY and CDR2 SVGAGI. The junction had 6 bases not matched to a gene; V was cut back by 2 bases and J by 5 bases. V gene TRBV6-5 combines with J gene TRBJ1-5, with 10 bases fitting TRBD1. The sequencing sample was made of PBMCs or T cells enriched from blood (not recorded which). The sequence was collected from a woman between 35 and 50 years old with acute COVID-19. The CDR3 sequence: CASSYEGQGLHQPQHF. In nucleotides, the CDR3 is TGTGCCAGCAGTTACGAGGGACAGGGGCTCCATCAGCCCCAGCATTTT.